One sample yielded the 5 T cell receptor beta chains listed below, sequenced in a study of beta chain features in type 1 diabetes. Points from the study as a whole: There was a moderate but significant shortening of TCRB CDR3s in all four CD4+ subsets of Type 1 diabetes patients.

These TCRs' antigens remain unknown. Since all of the isolated RNA was reverse transcribed, expressed TCRB transcripts were what got sequenced. Clones were sequenced by immunoSEQ multiplex PCR, and TCRdb holds only the in-frame ones, with some missing. This sample has some 370,000 clones, with 9.6% found just once. Input material: central memory CD4+ T cells from blood. Source of these receptors: a man in his thirties or forties with type 1 diabetes.

This clone was seen only a few times. Different DNA sequences within this sample yield the same CDR3. V is TRBV10-3 and J is TRBJ2-3; D could derive from TRBD1 or TRBD2 (5 bases each). Per the germline V gene, CDR1 is ENHRY and CDR2 is SYGVKD. The V end lost 2 bases, the J end lost 3 bases, and 15 bases lay between the germline ends. This CDR3 is built from 16 residues. In DNA form, the CDR3 reads TGTGCCATCAGTGAGCCGGGCCGAGGGGTGACAGATACGCAGTATTTT. Translating gives CAISEPGRGVTDTQYF.

The table lists this clone with a few counts. Other DNA sequences in this sample translate to the same CDR3. V is TRBV7-2 and J is TRBJ2-2; 7 bases agree with TRBD2. With V trimmed by 6 bases and J by 5 bases, 3 bases remained unmatched. The CDR3 has 13 amino acids. Germline assignment: CDR1 SGHTA and CDR2 FQGNSA. The CDR3 DNA follows: TGTGCCAGCAGTCCACTAGCGACCGGGGAGCTGTTTTTT. Amino acid sequence: CASSPLATGELFF.

The V call is TRBV27, the J call TRBJ2-7, with TRBD2 as a possible D gene (7 bases). Trimming removed 7 bases from V and 3 bases from J, with 13 bases in between. Germline V gives CDR1 MNHEY, CDR2 SMNVEV (reference sequence). The length of the CDR3 is 13 residues. CDR3 DNA: TGTGCCAGCATGGGAGGGGGGAGCTACGAGCAGTACTTC. Translating it yields CASMGGGSYEQYF.

This clone has more than one count but fewer than ten. The gene calls are TRBV18 and TRBJ1-2, with D unresolved. Germline CDR1 is KGHSH and CDR2 is LQKENI. This CDR3 spans 13 amino acids. The V gene lost 2 bases and the J gene lost 8 bases, with 12 bases spanning the gap. CDR3 sequence reads: CASSPTSGRGYTF. Here the CDR3 DNA reads TGTGCCAGCTCACCAACCTCCGGGCGGGGCTACACCTTC.

As to this clone: Within the sample, other DNA sequences also encode this same CDR3. The rearrangement links TRBV14 to TRBJ1-1; TRBD1 is a possible D gene (5 bases). The V gene's germline CDR1 is SGHDN and CDR2 FVKESK. V lost 11 bases and J 6 bases, leaving 16 bases between the germline ends. There are 12 residues in the CDR3. DNA of the CDR3: TGTGCCTCCGGGCCCGGGGGGGCTGAAGCTTTCTTT. The encoded protein is CASGPGGAEAFF.